Presented here are 2 T cell receptor beta chains from one specimen sequenced in a study of T cell responses to AZD1222 COVID-19 vaccine. Clones were sequenced by immunoSEQ multiplex PCR, and TCRdb holds only the in-frame ones, with some missing. The table includes about 130,000 clones, 70% to 90% detected once. The sample consisted of peripheral blood, taken on day 0 of AZD1222 vaccination. Source of these receptors: an adult in good health.

This clone occurred many times. The V gene is TRBV30, the J gene TRBJ2-7, with D perhaps TRBD1 or TRBD2 (5 bases each). Trimming cost V 0 bases and J 9 bases, with 15 bases left between them. There are 13 residues in the CDR3. The germline gives CDR1 GTSNPN, CDR2 SVGIG (reference sequence). The CDR3, as DNA: TGTGCCTGGAGTGTAAGCCAAACGGGGCGGCAGTACTTC. Its translation is CAWSVSQTGRQYF.

The J gene is TRBJ1-3, the V gene TRBV9, with a possible D match to TRBD1 (5 bases). The CDR3 is 15 residues long. The germline V and J ends were trimmed by 4 bases and 8 bases, with 19 bases remaining between them. Germline lookup yields CDR1 SGDLS and CDR2 YYNGEE. The CDR3 loop is CASSSRSGQVDTIYF. DNA of the CDR3: TGTGCCAGCAGCTCCCGGTCGGGGCAGGTGGACACCATATATTTT.